These 10 T cell receptor beta chains share one sample of origin, sequenced in a study of T cell changes during pregnancy in multiple sclerosis. The repertoire was sequenced with immunoSEQ multiplex PCR; TCRdb's copy has only in-frame clones and lacks some. This table holds roughly 93,000 clones, roughly 90% found once. The input for sequencing was peripheral blood, taken before pregnancy. Source of these receptors: a female donor with multiple sclerosis, enrolled in a pregnancy study.

The chain employs TRBV7-2 and TRBJ2-2; D is possibly TRBD1 (5 bases). Germline-derived CDR1 and CDR2 are SGHTA and FQGNSA. CDR3 length: 14 amino acids. Trimming pared 1 base from V and 8 bases from J, leaving 11 bases between. The CDR3 DNA reads as TGTGCCAGCAGCTTAGGCAGGGCCGGTGGGGAGCTGTTTTTT. Translating gives CASSLGRAGGELFF.

The chain carries TRBV7-9 and TRBJ2-2; D is undetermined. Trimming pared 3 bases from V and 1 base from J, leaving 12 bases between. This CDR3 has 16 amino acids. Germline CDR1 reads SEHNR; CDR2 reads FQNEAQ (reference sequence). This CDR3 is CASSFMWSVNTGELFF. As DNA, the CDR3 is TGTGCCAGCAGCTTTATGTGGAGTGTGAACACCGGGGAGCTGTTTTTT.

This clone was recorded only once. The rearrangement uses TRBV5-1 and TRBJ2-7; TRBD1 aligns across 7 bases. V was clipped by 4 bases and J by 4 bases; unmatched bases: 8. Germline CDR1 is SGHRS and CDR2 is YFSETQ. The CDR3 length is 14 residues. The DNA for the CDR3 is TGCGCCAGCAGCATCGACAGGGAAGGTTACGAGCAGTACTTC. This encodes CASSIDREGYEQYF.

This rearrangement joins TRBV7-8 to TRBJ2-7; 9 nucleotides match TRBD2. V dropped 0 bases and J dropped 4; count of bases not matched to a gene: 10. The CDR3 has 17 amino acids. CDR1 is SGHVS and CDR2 is FQNEAQ in the germline V gene. The CDR3 loop reads CASSLARLAGNQYEQYF. CDR3 DNA: TGTGCCAGCAGCTTAGCGCGGCTAGCGGGAAACCAGTACGAGCAGTACTTC.

This clone showed up just once. This chain connects TRBV7-2 to TRBJ1-2; D uncertain. Germline-derived CDR1 and CDR2 are SGHTA and FQGNSA. This CDR3 spans 13 amino acids. V gave up 1 base and J gave up 5 bases, with 8 bases separating them. CDR3 loop: CASSLGRSYGYTF. The CDR3 DNA reads as TGTGCCAGCAGCTTAGGCAGATCTTATGGCTACACCTTC.

The table lists this clone with a count of one. The chain links TRBV6-5 to TRBJ1-1; no firm D call. V was shortened by 0 bases and J by 5 bases, with 10 bases between the two germline ends. The germline V gene has CDR1 MNHEY and CDR2 SVGAGI. The CDR3 length is 14 residues. This CDR3 is CASSYSGGGTEAFF. The CDR3 nucleotides are TGTGCCAGCAGTTACTCTGGCGGCGGGACTGAAGCTTTCTTT.

V is TRBV7-2 and J is TRBJ2-1; 11 nucleotides agree with TRBD2. Germline V lookup: CDR1 SGHTA, CDR2 FQGNSA. Germline trimming cut 5 bases from V and 2 bases from J; bases unmatched to any gene: 2. The CDR3 has 15 residues. CDR3 sequence: CASSVSGGAYNEQFF. The CDR3, as DNA: TGTGCCAGCAGCGTTAGCGGGGGGGCCTACAATGAGCAGTTCTTC.

The V and J genes are TRBV7-9 and TRBJ2-1; a weak D match, TRBD1 (5 bases). The germline V gene encodes CDR1 SEHNR and CDR2 FQNEAQ (reference sequence). Trimming left V 2 bases short and J 4 bases short, with 12 bases between. The CDR3 has 15 residues. The CDR3 DNA sequence: TGTGCCAGCAGCTTATATGACAGAGTATACAATGAGCAGTTCTTC. It is translated as CASSLYDRVYNEQFF.

The chain joins TRBV6-1 to TRBJ1-5, with 8 bases matching TRBD1. The CDR3 contains 14 residues. Trimming at V came to 1 base and at J to 11 bases, leaving 7 bases not matched to a gene. Per the germline V gene, CDR1 is MNHNS and CDR2 is SASEGT. Here the CDR3 reads CASSEGQGPVAQHF. CDR3 coding DNA: TGTGCCAGCAGTGAAGGACAGGGGCCAGTTGCCCAGCATTTT.

This chain uses TRBV7-2 with TRBJ1-6, with 7 bases aligning to TRBD1. The CDR3 runs to 15 residues. Germline-derived CDR1 and CDR2 are SGHTA and FQGNSA. V shed 4 bases and J 10 bases; nucleotides not matched to a gene: 10. In nucleotides, the CDR3 is TGTGCCAGCAGCTATCCGGGACAGCCGAGATCACCCCTCCACTTT. Residues: CASSYPGQPRSPLHF.